This TCR beta chain emerged from a study of T cell changes during pregnancy in multiple sclerosis. CDR3 size: 16 residues. From germline, CDR1 is MNHEY and CDR2 SMNVEV (reference sequence). V shed 4 bases and J 6 bases; nucleotides not matched to a gene: 6. Some clones are missing from TCRdb's copy, which holds only in-frame ones; the method was immunoSEQ multiplex PCR. The sample has 78,000 or so clones; 90% to 95% are singletons. This clone has only one observation. The sequence was collected from a female donor with multiple sclerosis, enrolled in a pregnancy study. Specimen: peripheral blood, collected before pregnancy. The chain uses TRBV27 and TRBJ2-3; TRBD2 agrees at 14 bases. The CDR3 sequence is CASSSRLAGGMDTQYF. CDR3 sequence (DNA): TGTGCCAGCAGTTCCAGACTAGCGGGGGGGATGGATACGCAGTATTTT.